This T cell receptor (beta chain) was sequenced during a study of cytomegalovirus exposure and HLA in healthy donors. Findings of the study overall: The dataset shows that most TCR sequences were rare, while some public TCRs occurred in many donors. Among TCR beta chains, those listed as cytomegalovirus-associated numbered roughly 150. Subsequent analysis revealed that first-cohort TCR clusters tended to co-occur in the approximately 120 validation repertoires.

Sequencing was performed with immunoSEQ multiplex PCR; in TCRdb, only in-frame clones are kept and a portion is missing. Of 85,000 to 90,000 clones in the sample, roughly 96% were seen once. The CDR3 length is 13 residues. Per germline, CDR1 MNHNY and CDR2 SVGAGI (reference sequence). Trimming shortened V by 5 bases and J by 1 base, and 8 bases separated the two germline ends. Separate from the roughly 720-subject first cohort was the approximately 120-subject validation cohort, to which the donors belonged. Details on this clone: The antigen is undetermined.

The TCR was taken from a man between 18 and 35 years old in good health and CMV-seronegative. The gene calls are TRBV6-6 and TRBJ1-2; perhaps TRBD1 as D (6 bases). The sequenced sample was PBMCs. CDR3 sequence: CASSPDSNYGYTF. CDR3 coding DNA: TGTGCCAGCAGTCCGGACAGTAACTATGGCTACACCTTC.